Each of the 32 T cell receptor beta chains below was sequenced from the same sample in a study of blood T cell repertoires in COVID-19. Libraries were prepared by immunoSEQ multiplex PCR; TCRdb keeps only in-frame clonotypes and omits some of them. The table includes under 140,000 clones, approximately 90% detected once. Specimen: peripheral blood. The receptors were sampled from a woman between 45 and 60 years old with acute or convalescent COVID-19.

V is TRBV6-5 and J is TRBJ1-1, with D uncertain. This CDR3 is built from 15 residues. V was cut by 6 bases and J by 0 bases, with 14 bases left in between. Germline CDR1 is MNHEY and CDR2 is SVGAGI. CDR3 bases: TGTGCCAGCAGGAGGACGGGAGGCATGAACACTGAAGCTTTCTTT. It is translated as CASRRTGGMNTEAFF.

This chain's CDR3 is CASSYEGAGGSEQYF. The CDR3 DNA reads as TGTGCCAGCAGTTACGAGGGTGCGGGAGGAAGCGAGCAGTACTTC. This chain links TRBV6-5 with TRBJ2-7, with TRBD2 matching 8 bases. V shed 2 bases, J shed 6 bases, and the junction held 9 bases outside the gene matches. Germline-derived CDR1 and CDR2 are MNHEY and SVGAGI. The CDR3 consists of 15 residues.

This clone was recorded once. The chain combines TRBV25-1 with TRBJ2-7; 11 positions match TRBD2. J was trimmed by 7 bases and V by 3 bases; bases with no gene match: 14. Germline V gene lookup returns CDR1 MGHDK and CDR2 SYGVNS. This CDR3 is 17 amino acids long. CDR3 sequence reads: CASSEWLAGGTGGEQYF. DNA of the CDR3: TGTGCCAGCAGTGAGTGGCTAGCGGGAGGAACCGGTGGAGAGCAGTACTTC.

V usage is TRBV13 and J usage is TRBJ2-1, with 10 bases identical to TRBD2. The CDR3 totals 16 residues. The germline V gene encodes CDR1 PRHDT and CDR2 FYEKMQ (reference sequence). V shed 1 base and J 9 bases; nucleotides not matched to a gene: 9. CDR3 residues: CASSLDTSGVLSEQFF. As DNA, the CDR3 is TGTGCCAGCAGCTTAGATACTAGCGGGGTCCTCTCTGAGCAGTTCTTC.

The rearrangement uses TRBV28 and TRBJ2-5, with TRBD1 matching 10 bases. Unmatched junction bases numbered 7, after V lost 6 bases and J lost 3 bases. This CDR3 is built from 15 residues. CDR1 and CDR2 from the germline V gene are MDHEN and SYDVKM. CDR3 nucleotides: TGTGCCAGCAGCGTGAGGACAGGGGGGAAAGAGACCCAGTACTTC. Amino acid sequence: CASSVRTGGKETQYF.

A few counts support this clone. The chain uses TRBV28 and TRBJ2-7; D unclear. Germline CDR1 reads MDHEN; CDR2 reads SYDVKM. This CDR3 has 14 amino acids. Trimming removed 1 base from V and 3 bases from J, with 10 bases in between. In DNA, the CDR3 is TGTGCCAGCAGTTTATCCGTATCCTACTACGAGCAGTACTTC. Protein: CASSLSVSYYEQYF.

The chain links TRBV11-3 to TRBJ2-1, with 12 nucleotides matching TRBD2. The CDR3 is 17 amino acids. Per the germline V gene, CDR1 is SGHNT and CDR2 is YENEEA. V was clipped by 0 bases and J by 7 bases; unmatched bases: 7. The CDR3 nucleotides read TGTGCCAGCAGCTTAGATTGGGGACTAGCGGGCTCAAATGAGCAGTTCTTC. Encoded protein: CASSLDWGLAGSNEQFF.

The count of this clone is one. The chain couples TRBV6-5 to TRBJ2-1; 12 bases line up with TRBD2. The CDR3 extends over 15 amino acids. Germline trimming cut 6 bases from V and 8 bases from J; bases unmatched to any gene: 8. CDR1 MNHEY and CDR2 SVGAGI come from the germline V gene. In DNA, the CDR3 is TGTGCCAGCAGACCCCTAGCGGGAGGGTTCCATGAGCAGTTCTTC. Residues: CASRPLAGGFHEQFF.

The chain couples TRBV2 to TRBJ1-6, with D tentatively TRBD1 (6 bases). The CDR3 is made up of 15 amino acids. V lost 6 bases and J 6 bases, leaving 15 bases between the germline ends. Germline CDR1 and CDR2: SNHLY and FYNNEI. The DNA of the CDR3 is TGTGCCAGCAGGCGGGGGGACACTACTAATTCACCCCTCCACTTT. Protein: CASRRGDTTNSPLHF.

V is TRBV19 and J is TRBJ1-2; the D gene is possibly TRBD1 (5 bases). Germline loops: CDR1 LNHDA, CDR2 SQIVND (reference sequence). This CDR3 region has 14 residues. Trimming removed 4 bases at V and 0 bases at J, with 9 bases between. CDR3 sequence reads: CASSKTVSNYGYTF. In nucleotides, the CDR3 is TGTGCCAGTAGTAAGACAGTCTCTAACTATGGCTACACCTTC.

The chain joins TRBV27 to TRBJ2-3; 9 positions agree with TRBD2. Germline V lookup: CDR1 MNHEY, CDR2 SMNVEV (reference sequence). This CDR3 has 13 amino acids. The V segment lost 3 bases and the J segment 9 bases; nucleotides outside the gene matches: 4. In nucleotides, the CDR3 is TGTGCCAGCAGTTTGCGGGGGGGTCAAACGCAGTATTTT. Translating it yields CASSLRGGQTQYF.

The chain carries TRBV28 and TRBJ1-6; 7 positions match TRBD1. V shed 6 bases, J shed 9 bases, and the junction held 11 bases outside the gene matches. The CDR3 runs 15 residues. CDR1 MDHEN and CDR2 SYDVKM come from the germline V gene. The CDR3 reads CASSDYRGSVSPLHF. As DNA, the CDR3 is TGTGCCAGCAGCGATTACAGGGGATCGGTTTCACCCCTCCACTTT.

The rearrangement joins TRBV12-3 or TRBV12-4 to TRBJ1-4; D ambiguous. The CDR3 is 13 amino acids. Trimming stripped 5 bases from V and 3 bases from J, with 7 bases between. CDR3 sequence reads: CASSPRSNEKLFF. CDR3 DNA sequence: TGTGCCAGCAGTCCCCGGTCTAATGAAAAACTGTTTTTT.

This clone was recorded a few times. The rearrangement uses TRBV6-6 and TRBJ1-2, with 8 bases lining up with TRBD1. CDR1 and CDR2 from the germline V gene are MNHNY and SVGAGI (reference sequence). The CDR3 totals 15 residues. Trimming took 4 bases from V and 0 from J; bases not matched to a gene: 4. The CDR3 loop reads CASSSQTGANYGYTF. In DNA, the CDR3 is TGTGCCAGCAGTTCCCAGACAGGGGCTAACTATGGCTACACCTTC.

The chain is built from TRBV4-2 and TRBJ2-1, with 12 bases identical to TRBD2. CDR1 and CDR2 (germline): LGHNA, YNFKEQ. There are 15 residues in the CDR3. With V trimmed by 1 base and J by 10 bases, 5 bases remained unmatched. The CDR3 sequence is CASSQGTSGIEEQFF. The CDR3 coding sequence is TGTGCCAGCAGCCAAGGGACTAGCGGGATTGAGGAGCAGTTCTTC.

This chain joins TRBV3-1 (or the pseudogene TRBV3-2) and TRBJ2-1, with 13 bases identical to TRBD2. Germline assignment: CDR1 LGHDT and CDR2 YNNKEL (reference sequence). The CDR3 consists of 16 residues. Germline trimming cut 3 bases from V and 7 bases from J; bases unmatched to any gene: 6. The CDR3 DNA follows: TGTGCCAGCAGCCATAGACTAGCGGGAGGTGGAAATGAGCAGTTCTTC. Its translation is CASSHRLAGGGNEQFF.

This chain uses TRBV9 with TRBJ2-7, with TRBD1 matching 7 bases. The germline gives CDR1 SGDLS, CDR2 YYNGEE. The V gene end was trimmed by 0 bases and the J gene end by 2 bases; junction bases not matched to a gene: 8. The CDR3 sequence is 16 residues long. The CDR3 bases are TGTGCCAGCAGCGTAGCTGAGGGGGCTCACACCTACGAGCAGTACTTC. It codes for CASSVAEGAHTYEQYF. Drawing the rest from reference TRBV9 and TRBJ2-7, the complete variable domain is DSGVTQTPKHLITATGQRVTLRCSPRSGDLSVYWYQQSLDQGLQFLIQYYNGEERAKGNILERFSAQQFPDLHSELNLSSLELGDSALYFCASSVAEGAHTYEQYFGPGTRLTVT.

This chain connects TRBV13 to TRBJ2-3; 15 nucleotides align to TRBD2. The trim removed 1 base at V and 2 bases at J, leaving 4 bases unmatched. Germline loops: CDR1 PRHDT, CDR2 FYEKMQ (reference sequence). The CDR3 is 18 amino acids. The CDR3 nucleotides read TGTGCCAGCAGCTTAGCTAGGACTAGCGGGAGGGCCACAGATACGCAGTATTTT. Amino acid sequence: CASSLARTSGRATDTQYF.

V is TRBV13 and J is TRBJ2-5, with 12 bases matching TRBD2. Trimming cost V 5 bases and J 5 bases; bases outside gene matches: 6. The CDR3 loop spans 15 amino acids. The germline V gene encodes CDR1 PRHDT and CDR2 FYEKMQ (reference sequence). The CDR3 reads CASSVRGLAGETQYF. DNA for the CDR3: TGTGCCAGCAGCGTACGGGGACTAGCGGGTGAGACCCAGTACTTC. The complete variable domain, with remaining parts taken from reference TRBV13 and TRBJ2-5, reads AAGVIQSPRHLIKEKRETATLKCYPIPRHDTVYWYQQGPGQDPQFLISFYEKMQSDKGSIPDRFSAQQFSDYHSELNMSSLELGDSALYFCASSVRGLAGETQYFGPGTRLLVL.

The chain joins TRBV3-1 (or the pseudogene TRBV3-2) to TRBJ2-7, with D perhaps matching TRBD2 (6 bases). The CDR3 extends over 14 amino acids. Germline V gives CDR1 LGHDT, CDR2 YNNKEL (reference sequence). V lost 4 bases, J lost 2 bases, and 12 bases lay in between. CDR3: CASSRHGSAYEQYF. The CDR3 DNA is TGTGCCAGCAGCCGGCACGGGAGCGCCTACGAGCAGTACTTC.

This chain connects TRBV6-1 to TRBJ1-4, with a possible D match to TRBD1 (6 bases). Per germline, CDR1 MNHNS and CDR2 SASEGT. The CDR3 covers 15 residues. Trimming cost V 1 base and J 8 bases, with 14 bases left between them. CDR3 protein: CASSEEYRVVEKLFF. CDR3 DNA: TGTGCCAGCAGTGAAGAGTACAGGGTGGTGGAAAAACTGTTTTTT.

This chain connects TRBV5-4 to TRBJ2-1, with 7 nucleotides matching TRBD2. CDR1 and CDR2 from the germline V gene are SGHNT and YYREEE (reference sequence). CDR3 size: 17 residues. V shed 4 bases, J shed 7 bases, and the junction held 17 bases outside the gene matches. The DNA for the CDR3 is TGTGCCAGCAGCGCAGGAGACTCTCCCTGGACTAGGAATGAGCAGTTCTTC. The encoded protein is CASSAGDSPWTRNEQFF. The variable domain in full, with the rest retrieved from reference TRBV5-4 and TRBJ2-1, is ETGVTQSPTHLIKTRGQQVTLRCSSQSGHNTVSWYQQALGQGPQFIFQYYREEENGRGNFPPRFSGLQFPNYSSELNVNALELDDSALYLCASSAGDSPWTRNEQFFGPGTRLTVL.

The chain couples TRBV6-5 to TRBJ1-2; 8 bases line up with TRBD1. The CDR3 consists of 14 residues. CDR1 is MNHEY and CDR2 is SVGAGI in the germline V gene. V dropped 7 bases and J dropped 8; count of bases not matched to a gene: 12. The CDR3 region has the DNA TGTGCCAGCAATTCCCTGGACAGGGTTGGCGGCTACACCTTC. Its translation: CASNSLDRVGGYTF.

The chain employs TRBV5-4 and TRBJ2-7; 7 positions match TRBD2. The CDR3 sequence is 15 residues long. Germline V CDR1 and CDR2: SGHNT, YYREEE (reference sequence). V lost 0 bases, J lost 3 bases, and 6 bases stayed unmatched. The CDR3 DNA sequence: TGTGCCAGCAGCTTGGGGGGTAGCGGGCTCTACGAGCAGTACTTC. Protein sequence: CASSLGGSGLYEQYF.

The rearrangement joins TRBV28 to TRBJ2-7; 10 nucleotides align to TRBD2. In germline, CDR1 is MDHEN, CDR2 SYDVKM. V shed 5 bases, J shed 6 bases, and the junction held 10 bases outside the gene matches. The CDR3 contains 15 residues. The CDR3, as DNA: TGTGCCAGCAGTCCCCATAGCGGGAGGATCGGCGAGCAGTACTTC. Its translation: CASSPHSGRIGEQYF.

This clone came up a few times. CDR3 sequence: CASSLGDRDYGYTF. CDR3 bases: TGCGCCAGCAGCTTGGGGGACAGAGACTATGGCTACACCTTC. V usage is TRBV5-1 and J usage is TRBJ1-2, with 7 bases identical to TRBD1. The CDR3 sequence is 14 residues long. The V and J ends lost 0 bases and 3 bases, in that order; junction bases with no gene match: 2. The germline CDR1 and CDR2 sequences are SGHRS and YFSETQ.

This rearrangement joins TRBV7-9 to TRBJ2-5, with D perhaps TRBD2 (6 bases). The CDR3 covers 15 residues. Between the trimmed V and J ends, which lost 5 bases and 3 bases, there was a span of 16 bases. From germline, CDR1 is SEHNR and CDR2 FQNEAQ (reference sequence). The CDR3 DNA is TGTGCCAGCAGCCTCACAGTGGGGAGGAAAGAGACCCAGTACTTC. It yields the protein CASSLTVGRKETQYF.

The J gene is TRBJ1-1, the V gene TRBV19; D possibly corresponds to TRBD1 (6 bases). The CDR3 sequence is 13 residues long. CDR1 and CDR2 (germline): LNHDA, SQIVND (reference sequence). V lost 10 bases and J lost 3, with 15 bases in between. This chain's CDR3 is CATAGAGYTEAFF. The CDR3 DNA follows: TGTGCCACCGCAGGGGCTGGCTACACTGAAGCTTTCTTT.

The rearrangement links TRBV11-2 to TRBJ2-7, with D maybe TRBD2 (6 bases). The CDR3 length is 15 residues. In germline, CDR1 is SGHAT, CDR2 FQNNGV. V was trimmed by 1 base and J by 0 bases, leaving 10 bases between them. The CDR3 DNA sequence: TGTGCCAGCAGCTTAGCCTCCGGGAGCTCCTACGAGCAGTACTTC. Translating gives CASSLASGSSYEQYF.

V is TRBV28 and J is TRBJ2-1; D is unresolved. The V end was cut by 5 bases, the J end by 6 bases, with 14 bases between. The CDR3 loop spans 14 amino acids. CDR1 is MDHEN, CDR2 SYDVKM, per germline. The CDR3 spells CASSIHRRINEQFF. The CDR3 DNA follows: TGTGCCAGCAGTATACACAGACGGATCAATGAGCAGTTCTTC.

CDR3 sequence (DNA): TGTGCCAGCAGCCGCACAAGGACTAGCGGGATAGGAACCAAAAACATTCAGTACTTC. As protein: CASSRTRTSGIGTKNIQYF. The chain is built from TRBV7-9 and TRBJ2-4, with 12 bases lining up with TRBD2. From germline, CDR1 is SEHNR and CDR2 FQNEAQ (reference sequence). CDR3 length: 19 amino acids. V was clipped by 5 bases and J by 2 bases; unmatched bases: 13. The variable domain in full, with the rest retrieved from reference TRBV7-9 and TRBJ2-4, is DTGVSQNPRHKITKRGQNVTFRCDPISEHNRLYWYRQTLGQGPEFLTYFQNEAQLEKSRLLSDRFSAERPKGSFSTLEIQRTEQGDSAMYLCASSRTRTSGIGTKNIQYFGAGTRLSVL.

This clone is a singleton in its sample. The chain couples TRBV7-8 to TRBJ1-6, with 7 bases lining up with TRBD1. Unmatched junction bases numbered 0, after V lost 0 bases and J lost 4 bases. This CDR3 has 15 residues. Germline-derived CDR1 and CDR2 are SGHVS and FQNEAQ. In DNA, the CDR3 is TGTGCCAGCAGCTTAGCGGGACAGTATAATTCACCCCTCCACTTT. Its translation: CASSLAGQYNSPLHF.